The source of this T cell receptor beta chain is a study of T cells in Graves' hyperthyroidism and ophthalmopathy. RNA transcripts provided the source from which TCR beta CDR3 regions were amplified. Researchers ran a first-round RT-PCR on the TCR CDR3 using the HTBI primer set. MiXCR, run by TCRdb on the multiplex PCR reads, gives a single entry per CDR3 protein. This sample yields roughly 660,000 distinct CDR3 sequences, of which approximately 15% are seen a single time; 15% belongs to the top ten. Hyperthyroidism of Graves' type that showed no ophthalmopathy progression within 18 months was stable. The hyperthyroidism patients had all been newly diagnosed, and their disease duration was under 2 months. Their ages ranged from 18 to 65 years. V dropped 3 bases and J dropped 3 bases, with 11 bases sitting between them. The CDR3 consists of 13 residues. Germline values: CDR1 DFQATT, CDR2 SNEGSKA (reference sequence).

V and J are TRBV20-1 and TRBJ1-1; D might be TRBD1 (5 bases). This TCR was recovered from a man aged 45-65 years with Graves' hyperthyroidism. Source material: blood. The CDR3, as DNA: TGCAGTGCTAGTCTAGGGACGGACACTGAAGCTTTCTTT. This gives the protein CSASLGTDTEAFF.